This entry features one TCR beta chain sequence. The target antigen is unknown. These data are taken from a study of T cell responses to AZD1222 COVID-19 vaccine. The study, taken as a whole, reports: Possibly, clonal diversity was underestimated; donors were largely white British and included more females. Seropositive status at baseline applied to only six AZD1222 recipients. Distributed over spike, vaccine-associated CD4 TCRs predominated at 160-218 and 743-854.

Measured with immunoSEQ multiplex PCR; TCRdb has only the in-frame clones, and not every one. The sample contains some 180,000 clones, 92% of which appear only once. This material consisted of peripheral blood, taken on day 0 of AZD1222 vaccination. This TCR was sampled from an adult in good health.

CDR3 in DNA: TGCGCCAGCAGTGAGCCAACCCAAGGTGGGGCTAATGAAAAACTGTTTTTT. Translation: CASSEPTQGGANEKLFF. The chain is built from TRBV10-1 and TRBJ1-4; D gene uncertain. V gave up 2 bases and J gave up 3 bases, with 16 bases separating them. The CDR3 spans 17 residues. Germline V CDR1 and CDR2: WNHNN, SYGVQD (reference sequence).